Presented here are 21 T cell receptor beta chains from one specimen sequenced in a study of T-cell reconstitution after alpha-beta-depleted transplantation in children. Unique molecular identifiers were used in preparing the TCRbeta library. TCRdb called the PCR reads again in MiXCR, with one record for every CDR3 protein. The repertoire includes hundreds of thousands of distinct CDR3 sequences, around 9.6% of them detected once, and less than 8% sits in the top ten. The sequences come from PBMCs from the stem cell graft donor, collected from the stem cell graft. These receptors originate from a human donor who donated a stem cell graft to a child with acute lymphoblastic leukemia.

The chain recombines TRBV5-1 with TRBJ2-7, with D possibly being TRBD1 or TRBD2 (6 bases each). The CDR3 totals 15 residues. The V gene's germline CDR1 is SGHRS and CDR2 YFSETQ. Trimming cost V 0 bases and J 3 bases, with 13 bases left between them. CDR3 residues: CASSLEGGAYYEQYF. CDR3 bases: TGCGCCAGCAGCTTGGAGGGGGGCGCTTACTACGAGCAGTACTTC.

This clonotype occurred many times. The rearrangement links TRBV5-6 to TRBJ2-3; tentative D call: TRBD2 (6 bases). The CDR3 consists of 12 residues. The V end was cut by 5 bases, the J end by 5 bases, with 9 bases between. The germline V gene has CDR1 SGHDT and CDR2 YYEEEE. The CDR3 sequence is CASRTGRDTQYF. In DNA form, the CDR3 reads TGTGCCAGCAGAACCGGGAGAGATACGCAGTATTTT.

V usage is TRBV11-1 and J usage is TRBJ2-1; perhaps TRBD2 as D (6 bases). The germline V gene has CDR1 SGHAT and CDR2 FQDESV (reference sequence). Trimming left V 1 base short and J 10 bases short, with 29 bases between. This CDR3 spans 19 amino acids. CDR3 sequence: CASSLGRLWGDRLSGEQFF. The CDR3, as DNA: TGTGCCAGCAGCTTAGGACGTTTGTGGGGGGACCGCCTTTCAGGGGAGCAGTTCTTC.

The chain couples TRBV20-1 to TRBJ2-1, with 7 positions matching TRBD1. Germline-derived CDR1 and CDR2 are DFQATT and SNEGSKA (reference sequence). After removal of 6 bases from V and 1 base from J, the junction contained 12 bases not matched to a gene. The CDR3 contains 16 residues. Here the CDR3 reads CSANLRQGGSYNEQFF. The CDR3 DNA sequence: TGCAGTGCCAACCTACGACAGGGCGGATCCTACAATGAGCAGTTCTTC.

Regarding this clonotype: No conserved phenylalanine or tryptophan ends this CDR3, so it is likely a read error. J is TRBJ1-3 and V is TRBV10-3; D is unresolved. Germline CDR1 reads ENHRY; CDR2 reads SYGVKD. This CDR3 has 10 amino acids. CDR3 in DNA: TGTGCCACTCAGACAAACCCCATATATCAT. Its protein is CATQTNPIYH.

There are a few counts of this clonotype. This chain connects TRBV20-1 to TRBJ1-1; perhaps TRBD1 as D (6 bases). The CDR3 runs to 13 residues. V was cut by 5 bases and J by 3 bases, with 13 bases left in between. The germline V gene encodes CDR1 DFQATT and CDR2 SNEGSKA (reference sequence). The DNA of the CDR3 is TGCAGTGCTTTACAGGGTTTGGACACTGAAGCTTTCTTT. Translating gives CSALQGLDTEAFF.

In this sample, this clonotype turned up many times. The chain links TRBV10-3 to TRBJ1-3, with D possibly TRBD1 on 5 matching bases. Trimming left V 10 bases short and J 0 bases short, with 13 bases between. There are 14 residues in the CDR3. Per the germline V gene, CDR1 is ENHRY and CDR2 is SYGVKD. The CDR3 nucleotides are TGTGCCACCGGGACTGTGAGCTCTGGAAACACCATATATTTT. Protein sequence: CATGTVSSGNTIYF.

This clonotype was found many times. The chain is built from TRBV5-1 and TRBJ1-1; 8 bases match TRBD1. The V gene end was trimmed by 2 bases and the J gene end by 6 bases; junction bases not matched to a gene: 6. The CDR3 sequence is 14 residues long. Germline CDR1 SGHRS, CDR2 YFSETQ. DNA of the CDR3: TGCGCCAGCAGCTTTGGACAGGGTAACGCTGAAGCTTTCTTT. Amino acid sequence: CASSFGQGNAEAFF.

This clonotype appeared many times. The chain couples TRBV29-1 to TRBJ2-1; D remains unclear. Germline V CDR1 and CDR2: SQVTM, ANQGSEA. The CDR3 length is 16 residues. V lost 2 bases and J lost 0, with 14 bases in between. CDR3 coding DNA: TGCAGCGTTGAAACTCGCCTGTCGAGCTCCTACAATGAGCAGTTCTTC. Translating it yields CSVETRLSSSYNEQFF.

This clonotype was picked up a small number of times. The V gene is TRBV19, the J gene TRBJ1-5; 7 nucleotides line up with TRBD1. Trimming took 6 bases from V and 4 from J; bases not matched to a gene: 6. This CDR3 is built from 14 residues. Germline V CDR1 and CDR2: LNHDA, SQIVND (reference sequence). CDR3 sequence reads: CASRRAGGNQPQHF. In DNA, the CDR3 is TGTGCCAGTAGGAGGGCAGGGGGGAATCAGCCCCAGCATTTT.

This clonotype was detected many times. The gene calls are TRBV11-2 and TRBJ2-1, with no clear D. Germline values: CDR1 SGHAT, CDR2 FQNNGV. The CDR3 contains 13 residues. V dropped 2 bases and J dropped 14 bases, with 16 bases sitting between them. The CDR3 sequence is CASSLRLGDGEFF. The DNA of the CDR3 is TGTGCCAGCAGCTTAAGGCTTGGGGATGGGGAGTTCTTC.

This chain uses TRBV18 with TRBJ1-1; TRBD1 matches 9 bases. V shed 6 bases and J 1 base; nucleotides not matched to a gene: 6. The CDR3 totals 15 residues. Germline CDR1 reads KGHSH; CDR2 reads LQKENI. The CDR3 sequence: CASSQGQGRNTEAFF. In DNA, the CDR3 is TGTGCCAGCTCCCAAGGACAGGGGAGGAACACTGAAGCTTTCTTT.

This clonotype was counted ten times or more. This chain links TRBV5-4 with TRBJ2-7, with a possible D match to TRBD2 (7 bases). Germline CDR1 and CDR2: SGHNT and YYREEE (reference sequence). The V end was cut by 2 bases, the J end by 0 bases, with 15 bases between. This CDR3 contains 16 residues. The CDR3 spells CASSLSGGGVSYEQYF. The CDR3, as DNA: TGTGCCAGCAGCTTATCAGGAGGGGGGGTCTCCTACGAGCAGTACTTC.

The J gene is TRBJ2-3, the V gene TRBV10-3; 9 nucleotides line up with TRBD2. The germline V gene encodes CDR1 ENHRY and CDR2 SYGVKD. The CDR3 contains 15 residues. After removal of 2 bases from V and 5 bases from J, the junction contained 5 bases not matched to a gene. CDR3 residues: CAISEQAGGGDTQYF. In DNA, the CDR3 is TGTGCCATCAGTGAGCAAGCGGGGGGCGGAGATACGCAGTATTTT.

The chain carries TRBV20-1 and TRBJ1-5, with D hard to call. CDR3 length equals 14 residues. Trimming shortened V by 0 bases and J by 2 bases, and 8 bases separated the two germline ends. Germline loops: CDR1 DFQATT, CDR2 SNEGSKA (reference sequence). This CDR3 is CSARDRRGNQPQHF. The DNA of the CDR3 is TGCAGTGCTAGAGATCGGCGGGGCAATCAGCCCCAGCATTTT.

There are many counts of this clonotype. The chain recombines TRBV12-3 or TRBV12-4 with TRBJ2-1; D may correspond to TRBD1 or TRBD2 (6 bases each). This CDR3 is 15 amino acids long. Trimming cost V 1 base and J 1 base, with 8 bases left between them. The CDR3 DNA is TGTGCCAGCAGTTTAGGGGGGGCTTCCTACAATGAGCAGTTCTTC. Translated: CASSLGGASYNEQFF.

Worth noting for this clonotype: The conserved phenylalanine or tryptophan normally closing the CDR3 is absent here, so this likely arose from a read error. This chain connects TRBV13 to TRBJ2-1; perhaps TRBD1 as D (6 bases). The germline CDR1 and CDR2 sequences are PRHDT and FYEKMQ (reference sequence). V was shortened by 8 bases and J by 7 bases, with 21 bases between the two germline ends. This CDR3 has 15 amino acids. The CDR3 sequence: CASGSGDTWGNEQFL. The CDR3, as DNA: TGTGCCAGCGGCTCCGGGGACACATGGGGGAATGAGCAGTTCCTC.

This clonotype was seen more than once but under ten times. The rearrangement joins TRBV12-3 or TRBV12-4 to TRBJ2-5; a weak D match, TRBD2 (7 bases). V shed 5 bases and J shed 5 bases, with 15 bases lying between them. The CDR3 runs to 14 residues. The CDR3 loop is CASSRWGGSETQYF. DNA of the CDR3: TGTGCCAGCAGTCGCTGGGGGGGCAGTGAGACCCAGTACTTC.

This clonotype has a handful of counts. The chain carries TRBV7-2 and TRBJ2-1; D may be TRBD2 (5 bases). V lost 3 bases to trimming and J lost 8 bases, with 11 bases between them. Germline V CDR1 and CDR2: SGHTA, FQGNSA. The CDR3 is made up of 13 amino acids. CDR3 coding DNA: TGTGCCAGCAGCTTGGGGATGCGGGATGAGCAGTTCTTC. Protein: CASSLGMRDEQFF.

This clonotype occurred many times. This chain uses TRBV5-4 with TRBJ2-1; TRBD2 aligns across 8 bases. The CDR3 loop spans 16 amino acids. Germline trimming cut 2 bases from V and 2 bases from J; bases unmatched to any gene: 6. CDR1 SGHNT and CDR2 YYREEE come from the germline V gene (reference sequence). The chain's CDR3 is CASSFSGLAPYNEQFF. The CDR3 nucleotides read TGTGCCAGCAGCTTCTCCGGACTAGCCCCCTACAATGAGCAGTTCTTC.

This clonotype has just a few counts. The chain has TRBV7-9 and TRBJ1-4; D remains ambiguous. The V end was cut by 1 base, the J end by 7 bases, with 10 bases between. The CDR3 spans 14 residues. Germline CDR1 is SEHNR and CDR2 is FQNEAQ (reference sequence). The CDR3 DNA reads TGTGCCAGCAGCTTAGAGGGTTCTCCTGAAAAACTGTTTTTT. This codes for CASSLEGSPEKLFF.